This T cell receptor (beta chain) was recovered during a study of blood T cell repertoires in COVID-19. Study information: Some COVID-19 samples were acute and others convalescent; all came from the United States, Italy and Spain.

Individuals drawn from under 30 US areas were roughly 18 to 89 years old. Participants' reported clinical history set cohort assignment. As processed by the authors: The authors estimated nucleated cell counts from reference gene primer amplification. The assay was immunoSEQ multiplex PCR, and TCRdb's table has in-frame clones only and misses some. V and J calls and clone size follow that table, whereas D and trimming were derived from the DNA. The sample includes approximately 220,000 clones, about 91% of them seen just once. This CDR3 has 13 amino acids. Germline lookup yields CDR1 LNHDA and CDR2 SQIVND (reference sequence). The V gene end was trimmed by 11 bases and the J gene end by 4 bases; junction bases not matched to a gene: 7.

The rearrangement joins TRBV19 to TRBJ1-4, with 7 bases identical to TRBD1. This TCR was sampled from a woman in her twenties or thirties with acute COVID-19. Material: PBMCs or T cells enriched from blood (not recorded which). The CDR3 nucleotides are TGTGCCCGGATGACAGGGTGTAATGAAAAACTGTTTTTT. It specifies CARMTGCNEKLFF. Full variable domain (rest looked up from reference TRBV19 and TRBJ1-4): DGGITQSPKYLFRKEGQNVTLSCEQNLNHDAMYWYRQDPGQGLRLIYYSQIVNDFQKGDIAEGYSVSREKKESFPLTVTSAQKNPTAFYLCARMTGCNEKLFFGSGTQLSVL.